The TCR beta chain described here comes from a study of shared clonotypes between healthy human individuals. The sample holds a few counts of this clone. The CDR3 covers 14 residues. The germline V gene has CDR1 SGDLS and CDR2 YYNGEE. Trimming pared 0 bases from V and 3 bases from J, leaving 9 bases between. The data were produced by immunoSEQ multiplex PCR, yet TCRdb's version contains in-frame clones alone and is incomplete. This sample yields 850,000 to 1,100,000 clones, of which approximately 77% are seen a single time; more than 0.85% belongs to the top ten. The V call is TRBV9, the J call TRBJ1-1, with D possibly matching TRBD1 (5 bases). The sequenced material came from memory CD4+ T cells from PBMCs. This sample's subset: CD45RA-negative fraction. The receptor's source is a young man in good health. Some clones in this sample may be carry-over from other donors' samples. DNA of the CDR3: TGTGCCAGCAGCGTAGGAGGAGGGGACACTGAAGCTTTCTTT. This encodes CASSVGGGDTEAFF.